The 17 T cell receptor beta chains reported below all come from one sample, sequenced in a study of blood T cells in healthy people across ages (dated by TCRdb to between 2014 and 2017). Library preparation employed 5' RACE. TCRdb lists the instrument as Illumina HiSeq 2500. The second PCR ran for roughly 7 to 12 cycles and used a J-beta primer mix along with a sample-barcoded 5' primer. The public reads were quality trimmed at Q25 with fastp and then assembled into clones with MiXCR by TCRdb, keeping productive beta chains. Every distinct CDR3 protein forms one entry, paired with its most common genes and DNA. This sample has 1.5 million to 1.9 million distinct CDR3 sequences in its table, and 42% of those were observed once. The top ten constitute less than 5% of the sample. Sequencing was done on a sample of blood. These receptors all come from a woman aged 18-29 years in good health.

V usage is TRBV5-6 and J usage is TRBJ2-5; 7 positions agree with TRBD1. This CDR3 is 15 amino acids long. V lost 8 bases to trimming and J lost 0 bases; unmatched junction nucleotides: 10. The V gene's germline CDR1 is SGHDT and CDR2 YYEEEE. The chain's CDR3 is CASQPLQGYQETQYF. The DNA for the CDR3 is TGTGCCAGTCAACCACTACAGGGGTACCAAGAGACCCAGTACTTC.

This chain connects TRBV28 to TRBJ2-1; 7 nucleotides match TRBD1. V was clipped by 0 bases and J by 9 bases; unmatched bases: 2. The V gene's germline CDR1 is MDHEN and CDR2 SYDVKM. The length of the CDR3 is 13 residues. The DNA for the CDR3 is TGTGCCAGCAGTTTATGGACAGGGAGTGAGCAGTTCTTC. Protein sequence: CASSLWTGSEQFF.

The CDR3 region is CASSLGGGVKLFF. The CDR3 DNA reads TGTGCCAGCAGCTTAGGCGGTGGGGTGAAACTGTTTTTT. The chain uses TRBV7-9 and TRBJ1-4; D remains ambiguous. CDR1 and CDR2 from the germline V gene are SEHNR and FQNEAQ (reference sequence). Trimming left V 1 base short and J 11 bases short, with 11 bases between. The CDR3 extends over 13 amino acids.

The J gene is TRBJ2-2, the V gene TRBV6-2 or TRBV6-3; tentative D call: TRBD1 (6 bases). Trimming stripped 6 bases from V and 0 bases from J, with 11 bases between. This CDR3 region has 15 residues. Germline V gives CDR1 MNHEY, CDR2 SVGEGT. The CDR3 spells CASRSGTTNTGELFF. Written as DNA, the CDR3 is TGTGCCAGCAGATCCGGGACAACGAACACCGGGGAGCTGTTTTTT.

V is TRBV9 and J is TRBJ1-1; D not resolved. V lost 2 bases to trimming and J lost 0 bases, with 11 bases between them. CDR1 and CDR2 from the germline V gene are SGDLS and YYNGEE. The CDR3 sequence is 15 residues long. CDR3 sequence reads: CASSVDEFMNTEAFF. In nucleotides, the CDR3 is TGTGCCAGCAGCGTGGATGAATTTATGAACACTGAAGCTTTCTTT.

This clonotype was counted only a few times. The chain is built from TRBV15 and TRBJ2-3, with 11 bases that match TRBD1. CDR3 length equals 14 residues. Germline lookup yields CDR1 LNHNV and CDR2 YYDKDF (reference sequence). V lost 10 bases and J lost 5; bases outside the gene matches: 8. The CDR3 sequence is CAIGDRGSVDTQYF. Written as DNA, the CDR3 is TGTGCCATCGGGGACAGGGGGAGTGTAGATACGCAGTATTTT.

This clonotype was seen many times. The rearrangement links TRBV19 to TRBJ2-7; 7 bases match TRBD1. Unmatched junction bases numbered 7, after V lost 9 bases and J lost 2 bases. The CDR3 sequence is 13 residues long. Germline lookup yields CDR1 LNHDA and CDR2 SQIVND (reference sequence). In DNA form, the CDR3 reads TGTGCCAGCTCCCGGGACAGAACCTACGAGCAGTACTTC. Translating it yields CASSRDRTYEQYF.

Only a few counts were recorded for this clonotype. In nucleotides, the CDR3 is TGCAGTGCTAGAGTTGGTGGGCCCCAGCATTTT. This codes for CSARVGGPQHF. V is TRBV20-1 and J is TRBJ1-5; no reliable D call. Trimming left V 1 base short and J 9 bases short, with 7 bases between. Germline CDR1 is DFQATT and CDR2 is SNEGSKA (reference sequence). This CDR3 contains 11 residues.

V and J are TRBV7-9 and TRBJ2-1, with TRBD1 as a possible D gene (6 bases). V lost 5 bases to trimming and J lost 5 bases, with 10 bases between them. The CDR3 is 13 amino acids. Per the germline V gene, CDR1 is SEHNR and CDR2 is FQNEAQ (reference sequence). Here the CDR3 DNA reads TGTGCCAGCAGCGGACAGTGGGACAATGAGCAGTTCTTC. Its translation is CASSGQWDNEQFF.

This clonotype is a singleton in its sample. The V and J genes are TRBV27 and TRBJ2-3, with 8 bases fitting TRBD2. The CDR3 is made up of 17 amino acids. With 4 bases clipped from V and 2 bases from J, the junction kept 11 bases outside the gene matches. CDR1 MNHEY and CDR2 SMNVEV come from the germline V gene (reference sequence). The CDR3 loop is CASSSLDAGGFTDTQYF. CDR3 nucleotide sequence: TGTGCCAGCAGTTCCCTCGATGCGGGGGGCTTCACAGATACGCAGTATTTT.

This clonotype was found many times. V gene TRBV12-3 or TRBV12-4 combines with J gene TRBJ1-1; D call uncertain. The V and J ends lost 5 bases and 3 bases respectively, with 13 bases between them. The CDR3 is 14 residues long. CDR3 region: CASSPTGGYTEAFF. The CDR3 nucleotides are TGTGCCAGCAGTCCCACCGGAGGGTACACTGAAGCTTTCTTT.

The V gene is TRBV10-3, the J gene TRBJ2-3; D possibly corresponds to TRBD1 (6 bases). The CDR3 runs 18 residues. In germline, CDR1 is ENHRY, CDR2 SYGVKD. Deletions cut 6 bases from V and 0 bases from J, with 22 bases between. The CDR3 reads CAIRNPYRDRASTDTQYF. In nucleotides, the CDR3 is TGTGCCATCAGAAACCCCTACAGGGACCGTGCTAGCACAGATACGCAGTATTTT.

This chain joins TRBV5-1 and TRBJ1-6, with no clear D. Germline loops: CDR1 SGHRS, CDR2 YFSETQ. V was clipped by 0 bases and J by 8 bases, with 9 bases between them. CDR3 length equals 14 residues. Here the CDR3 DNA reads TGCGCCAGCAGCTTGGTCTCGGATGATTCACCCCTCCACTTT. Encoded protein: CASSLVSDDSPLHF.

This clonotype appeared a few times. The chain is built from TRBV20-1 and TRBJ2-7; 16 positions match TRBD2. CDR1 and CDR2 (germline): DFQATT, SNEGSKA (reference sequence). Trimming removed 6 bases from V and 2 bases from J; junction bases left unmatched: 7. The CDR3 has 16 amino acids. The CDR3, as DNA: TGCAGTGCGGAGGGACTAGCGGGAGGGCATCCCTACGAGCAGTACTTC. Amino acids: CSAEGLAGGHPYEQYF.

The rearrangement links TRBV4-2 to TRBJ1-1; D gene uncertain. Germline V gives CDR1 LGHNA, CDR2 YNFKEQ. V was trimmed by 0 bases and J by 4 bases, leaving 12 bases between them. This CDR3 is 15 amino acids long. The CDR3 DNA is TGTGCCAGCAGCCAAGAGACGTGGGTGGGCACTGAAGCTTTCTTT. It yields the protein CASSQETWVGTEAFF.

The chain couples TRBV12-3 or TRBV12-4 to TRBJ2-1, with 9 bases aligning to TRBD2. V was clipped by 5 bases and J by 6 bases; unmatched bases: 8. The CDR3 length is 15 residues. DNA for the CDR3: TGTGCCAGCAGTCCTCGGGCGCGGGAGGGCAATGAGCAGTTCTTC. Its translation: CASSPRAREGNEQFF.

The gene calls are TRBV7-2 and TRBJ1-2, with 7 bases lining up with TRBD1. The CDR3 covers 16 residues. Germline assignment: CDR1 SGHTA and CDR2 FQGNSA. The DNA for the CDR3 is TGTCACAGCAGCTCCTCCGGGGACAGCTTTTACTATGGCTACACCTTC. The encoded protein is CHSSSSGDSFYYGYTF.